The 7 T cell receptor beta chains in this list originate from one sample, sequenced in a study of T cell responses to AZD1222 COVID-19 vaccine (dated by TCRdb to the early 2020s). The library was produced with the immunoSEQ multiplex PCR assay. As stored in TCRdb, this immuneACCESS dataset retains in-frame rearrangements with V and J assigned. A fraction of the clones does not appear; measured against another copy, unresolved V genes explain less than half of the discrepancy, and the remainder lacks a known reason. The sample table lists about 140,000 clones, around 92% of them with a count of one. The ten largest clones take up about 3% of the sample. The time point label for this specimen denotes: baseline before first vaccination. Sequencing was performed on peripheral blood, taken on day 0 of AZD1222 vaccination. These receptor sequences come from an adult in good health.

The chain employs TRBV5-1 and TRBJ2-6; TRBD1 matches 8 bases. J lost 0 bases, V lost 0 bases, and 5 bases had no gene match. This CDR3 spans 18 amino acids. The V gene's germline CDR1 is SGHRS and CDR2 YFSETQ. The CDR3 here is CASSLVGTGGSGANVLTF. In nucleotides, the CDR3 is TGCGCCAGCAGCTTGGTTGGGACAGGAGGCTCTGGGGCCAACGTCCTGACTTTC.

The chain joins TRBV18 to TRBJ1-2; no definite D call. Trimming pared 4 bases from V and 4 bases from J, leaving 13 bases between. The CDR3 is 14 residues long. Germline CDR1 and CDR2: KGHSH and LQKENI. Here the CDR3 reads CASSLNEAGYGYTF. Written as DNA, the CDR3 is TGTGCCAGCTCACTTAACGAAGCAGGCTATGGCTACACCTTC.

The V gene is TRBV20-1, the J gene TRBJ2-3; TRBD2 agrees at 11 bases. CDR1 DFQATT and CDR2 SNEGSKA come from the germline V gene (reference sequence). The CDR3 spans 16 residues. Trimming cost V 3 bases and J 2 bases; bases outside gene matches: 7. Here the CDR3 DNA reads TGCAGTGCTAGTCCGGGACTAGCGGACCTCACAGATACGCAGTATTTT. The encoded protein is CSASPGLADLTDTQYF.

CDR3 in amino acids: CASSLAGATGELFF. CDR3 DNA: TGTGCCAGCAGCTTAGCAGGAGCGACCGGGGAGCTGTTTTTT. The chain combines TRBV7-9 with TRBJ2-2; the D is unclear. CDR1 is SEHNR, CDR2 FQNEAQ, per germline (reference sequence). This CDR3 spans 14 amino acids. Trimming left V 0 bases short and J 5 bases short, with 7 bases between.

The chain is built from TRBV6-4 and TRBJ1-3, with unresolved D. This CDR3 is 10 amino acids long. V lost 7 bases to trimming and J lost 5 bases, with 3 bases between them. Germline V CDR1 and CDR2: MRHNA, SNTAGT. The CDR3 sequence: CASTRNTIYF. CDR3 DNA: TGTGCCAGCACGAGAAACACCATATATTTT.

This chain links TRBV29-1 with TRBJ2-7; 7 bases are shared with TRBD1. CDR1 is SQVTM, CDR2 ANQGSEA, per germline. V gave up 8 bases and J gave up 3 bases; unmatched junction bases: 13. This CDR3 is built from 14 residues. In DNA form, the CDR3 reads TGCAGCATAACTAGGGGGCGGTTAGTCTACGAGCAGTACTTC. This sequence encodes CSITRGRLVYEQYF.

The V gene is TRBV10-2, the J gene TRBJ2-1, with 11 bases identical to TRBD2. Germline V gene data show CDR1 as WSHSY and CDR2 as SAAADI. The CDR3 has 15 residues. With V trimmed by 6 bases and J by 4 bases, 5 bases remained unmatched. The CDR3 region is CASSHLAGGYNEQFF. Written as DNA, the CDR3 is TGCGCCAGCAGCCATCTAGCGGGGGGATACAATGAGCAGTTCTTC.